These 5 T cell receptor beta chains originate from one sample sequenced in a study of cytomegalovirus exposure and HLA in healthy donors. 60 Vbeta and 13 Jbeta primers were used in PCR. Data came from immunoSEQ multiplex PCR; TCRdb stores just in-frame clones and leaves some out. The table records 120,000 or so clones, roughly 72% of them present only once. The sample taken for sequencing was PBMCs. These receptors were obtained from a man aged 40-50 years in good health and CMV-seropositive.

CDR3 DNA sequence: TGTGCCAGCAGTAACGGACAGAGCGGGATGACCCAGCATTTT. Translation gives CASSNGQSGMTQHF. The chain couples TRBV4-2 to TRBJ1-5, with D possibly matching TRBD1 (6 bases). V dropped 6 bases and J dropped 11 bases, with 20 bases sitting between them. Looked up from germline, CDR1 is LGHNA and CDR2 is YNFKEQ. This CDR3 contains 14 residues.

V is TRBV7-7 and J is TRBJ2-7; tentatively, D is TRBD2 (5 bases). Germline V lookup: CDR1 SSHAT, CDR2 FNYEAQ (reference sequence). CDR3 size: 14 residues. V lost 4 bases, J lost 1 base, and 11 bases lay in between. The CDR3 is CASSSTPGSYEQYF. Written as DNA, the CDR3 is TGTGCCAGCAGCTCAACTCCGGGGTCCTACGAGCAGTACTTC.

The chain has TRBV2 and TRBJ2-7; TRBD1 matches at 10 bases. CDR3 size: 17 residues. Per the germline V gene, CDR1 is SNHLY and CDR2 is FYNNEI. Trimming took 3 bases from V and 0 from J; bases not matched to a gene: 8. The CDR3 is CASSEMGQGLSSYEQYF. In DNA form, the CDR3 reads TGTGCCAGCAGTGAGATGGGACAGGGGCTAAGCTCCTACGAGCAGTACTTC.

The table lists this clone with a count of one. Other DNA sequences in this sample translate to the same CDR3. The rearrangement joins TRBV5-1 to TRBJ2-1; TRBD1 aligns across 9 bases. The germline V gene encodes CDR1 SGHRS and CDR2 YFSETQ. The CDR3 spans 14 residues. V shed 4 bases and J 6 bases; nucleotides not matched to a gene: 5. The CDR3 coding sequence is TGCGCCAGCAGCCGGGGACAGGGAGGCAATGAGCAGTTCTTC. It specifies CASSRGQGGNEQFF.

V usage is TRBV5-6 and J usage is TRBJ2-4; no firm D call. V was trimmed by 7 bases and J by 3 bases, leaving 14 bases between them. The CDR3 has 14 residues. Germline V gives CDR1 SGHDT, CDR2 YYEEEE. CDR3 DNA: TGTGCCAGCGGCACGCCATTTGGCAAAAACATTCAGTACTTC. Translated, it gives CASGTPFGKNIQYF.